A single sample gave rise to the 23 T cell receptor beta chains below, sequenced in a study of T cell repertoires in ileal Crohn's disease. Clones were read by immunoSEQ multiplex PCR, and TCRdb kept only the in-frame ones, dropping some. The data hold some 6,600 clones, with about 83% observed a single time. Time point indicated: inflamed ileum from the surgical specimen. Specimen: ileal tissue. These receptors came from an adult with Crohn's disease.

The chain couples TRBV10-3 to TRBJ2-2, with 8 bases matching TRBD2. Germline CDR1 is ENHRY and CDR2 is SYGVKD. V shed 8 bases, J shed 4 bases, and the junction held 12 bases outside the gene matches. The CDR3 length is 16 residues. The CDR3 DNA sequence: TGTGCCATCGGGTACCGGGGGGGCCAAGGCACCGGGGAGCTGTTTTTT. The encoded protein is CAIGYRGGQGTGELFF.

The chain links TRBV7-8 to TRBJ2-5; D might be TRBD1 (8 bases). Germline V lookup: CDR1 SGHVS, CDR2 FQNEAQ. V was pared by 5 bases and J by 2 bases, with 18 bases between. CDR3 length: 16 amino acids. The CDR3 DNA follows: TGTGCCAGCAGCCGTTCCGGACAGGGAGGGCAAGAGACCCAGTACTTC. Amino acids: CASSRSGQGGQETQYF.

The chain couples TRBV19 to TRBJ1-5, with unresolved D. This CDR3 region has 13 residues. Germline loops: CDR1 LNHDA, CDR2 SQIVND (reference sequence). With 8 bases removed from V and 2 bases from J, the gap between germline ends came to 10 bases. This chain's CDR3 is CASSLAGNQPQHF. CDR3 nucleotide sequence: TGTGCCAGTTCCTTGGCAGGCAATCAGCCCCAGCATTTT.

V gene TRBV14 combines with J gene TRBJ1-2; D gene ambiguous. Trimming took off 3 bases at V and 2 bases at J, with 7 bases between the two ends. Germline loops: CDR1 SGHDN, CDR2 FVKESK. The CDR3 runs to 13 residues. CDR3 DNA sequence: TGTGCCAGCAGCCAGTACAAGAACTATGGCTACACCTTC. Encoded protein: CASSQYKNYGYTF. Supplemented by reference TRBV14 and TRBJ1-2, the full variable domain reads EAGVTQFPSHSVIEKGQTVTLRCDPISGHDNLYWYRRVMGKEIKFLLHFVKESKQDESGMPNNRFLAERTGGTYSTLKVQPAELEDSGVYFCASSQYKNYGYTFGSGTRLTVV.

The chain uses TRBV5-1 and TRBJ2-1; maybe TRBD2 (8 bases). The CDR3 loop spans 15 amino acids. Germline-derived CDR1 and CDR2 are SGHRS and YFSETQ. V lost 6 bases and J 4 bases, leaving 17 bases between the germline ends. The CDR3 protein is CASTEGAGGYNEQFF. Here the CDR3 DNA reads TGCGCCAGCACCGAGGGGGCGGGGGGTTACAATGAGCAGTTCTTC.

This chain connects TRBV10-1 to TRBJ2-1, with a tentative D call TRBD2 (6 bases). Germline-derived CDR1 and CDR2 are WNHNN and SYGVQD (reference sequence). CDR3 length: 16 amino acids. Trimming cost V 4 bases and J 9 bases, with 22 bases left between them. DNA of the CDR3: TGCGCCAGCAGTGTAGGGACTCGCCCGGAGGAGGGTGAGCAGTTCTTC. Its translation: CASSVGTRPEEGEQFF.

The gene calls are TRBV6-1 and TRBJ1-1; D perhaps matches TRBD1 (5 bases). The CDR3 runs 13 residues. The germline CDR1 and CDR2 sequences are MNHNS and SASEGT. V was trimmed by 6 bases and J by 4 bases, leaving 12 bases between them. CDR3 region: CASRVMGGTEAFF. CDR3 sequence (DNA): TGTGCCAGCAGGGTGATGGGGGGCACTGAAGCTTTCTTT.

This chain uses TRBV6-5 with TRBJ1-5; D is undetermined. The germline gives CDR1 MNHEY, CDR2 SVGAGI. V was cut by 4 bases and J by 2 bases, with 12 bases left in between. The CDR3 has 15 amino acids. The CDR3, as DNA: TGTGCCAGCAGTTCCCGAGGACGGGGCAATCAGCCCCAGCATTTT. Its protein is CASSSRGRGNQPQHF.

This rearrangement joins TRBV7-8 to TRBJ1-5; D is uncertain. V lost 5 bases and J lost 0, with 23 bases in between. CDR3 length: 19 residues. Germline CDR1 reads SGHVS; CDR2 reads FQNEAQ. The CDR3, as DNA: TGTGCCAGCAGCCGCCGACGGCGCGCCCAGACTTATAGCAATCAGCCCCAGCATTTT. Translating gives CASSRRRRAQTYSNQPQHF. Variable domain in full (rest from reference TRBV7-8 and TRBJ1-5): GAGVSQSPRYKVAKRGQDVALRCDPISGHVSLFWYQQALGQGPEFLTYFQNEAQLDKSGLPSDRFFAERPEGSVSTLKIQRTQQEDSAVYLCASSRRRRAQTYSNQPQHFGDGTRLSIL.

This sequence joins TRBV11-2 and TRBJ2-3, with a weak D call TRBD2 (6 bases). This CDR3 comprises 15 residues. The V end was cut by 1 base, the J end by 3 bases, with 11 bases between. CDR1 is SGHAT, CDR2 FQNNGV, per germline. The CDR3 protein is CASSLVVGGTDTQYF. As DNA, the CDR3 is TGTGCCAGCAGCTTAGTAGTGGGGGGAACAGATACGCAGTATTTT.

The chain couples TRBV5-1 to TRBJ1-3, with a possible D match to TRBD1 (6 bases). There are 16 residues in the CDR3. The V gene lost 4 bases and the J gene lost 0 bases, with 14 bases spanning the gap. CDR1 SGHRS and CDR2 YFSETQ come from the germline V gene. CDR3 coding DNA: TGCGCCAGCAGCGCAAAGGGGGGCAGCTCTGGAAACACCATATATTTT. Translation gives CASSAKGGSSGNTIYF.

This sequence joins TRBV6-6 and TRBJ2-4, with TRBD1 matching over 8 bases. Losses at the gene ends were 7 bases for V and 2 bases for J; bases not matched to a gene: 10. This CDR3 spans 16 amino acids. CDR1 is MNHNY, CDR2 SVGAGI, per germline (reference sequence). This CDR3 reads CASTKGAGGTKNIQYF. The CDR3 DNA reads TGTGCCAGCACCAAAGGGGCAGGGGGCACCAAAAACATTCAGTACTTC.

The CDR3: CASSFRESNSPLHF. CDR3 sequence (DNA): TGTGCCAGCAGCTTCAGGGAAAGTAATTCACCCCTCCACTTT. The chain couples TRBV5-6 to TRBJ1-6, with D maybe TRBD1 (5 bases). The CDR3 runs to 14 residues. The germline gives CDR1 SGHDT, CDR2 YYEEEE. The germline V and J ends were trimmed by 2 bases and 6 bases, with 9 bases remaining between them.

DNA for the CDR3: TGTGCCAGCAGTTTAACCCCTCAGGGGAGCTCCTACAATGAGCAGTTCTTC. It encodes CASSLTPQGSSYNEQFF. The V and J genes are TRBV27 and TRBJ2-1; tentative D call: TRBD1 (6 bases). Looked up from germline, CDR1 is MNHEY and CDR2 is SMNVEV (reference sequence). Between the trimmed V and J ends, which lost 2 bases and 0 bases, there was a span of 14 bases. The CDR3 is made up of 17 amino acids.

DNA of the CDR3: TGTGCCAGTAGTATCGGGGGGACAGTTAATGAAAAACTGTTTTTT. Translation: CASSIGGTVNEKLFF. The gene calls are TRBV19 and TRBJ1-4; 7 nucleotides line up with TRBD1. J gave up 4 bases and V 3 bases, and 5 bases lay outside the gene matches. The CDR3 extends over 15 amino acids. Per the germline V gene, CDR1 is LNHDA and CDR2 is SQIVND (reference sequence).

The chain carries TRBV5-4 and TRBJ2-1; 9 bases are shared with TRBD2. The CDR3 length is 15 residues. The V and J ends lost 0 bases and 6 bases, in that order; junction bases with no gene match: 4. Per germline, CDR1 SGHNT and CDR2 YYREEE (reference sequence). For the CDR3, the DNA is TGTGCCAGCAGCTTGGGCGGGGGGGCCTCCAATGAGCAGTTCTTC. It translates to CASSLGGGASNEQFF. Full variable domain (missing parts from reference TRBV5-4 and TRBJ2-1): ETGVTQSPTHLIKTRGQQVTLRCSSQSGHNTVSWYQQALGQGPQFIFQYYREEENGRGNFPPRFSGLQFPNYSSELNVNALELDDSALYLCASSLGGGASNEQFFGPGTRLTVL.

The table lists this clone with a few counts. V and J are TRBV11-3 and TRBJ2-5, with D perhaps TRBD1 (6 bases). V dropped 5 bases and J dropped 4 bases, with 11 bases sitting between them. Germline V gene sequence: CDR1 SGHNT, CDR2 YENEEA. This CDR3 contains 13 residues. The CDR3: CASSPWGRETQYF. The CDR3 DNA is TGTGCCAGCAGCCCCTGGGGGCGAGAGACCCAGTACTTC.

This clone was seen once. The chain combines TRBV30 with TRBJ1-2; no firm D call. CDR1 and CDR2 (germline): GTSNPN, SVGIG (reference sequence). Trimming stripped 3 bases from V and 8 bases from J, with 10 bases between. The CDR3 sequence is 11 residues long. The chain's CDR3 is CAWREGEGYTF. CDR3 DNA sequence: TGTGCCTGGAGGGAAGGAGAGGGCTACACCTTC. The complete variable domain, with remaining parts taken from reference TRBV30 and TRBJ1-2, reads SQTIHQWPATLVQPVGSPLSLECTVEGTSNPNLYWYRQAAGRGLQLLFYSVGIGQISSEVPQNLSASRPQDRQFILSSKKLLLSDSGFYLCAWREGEGYTFGSGTRLTVV.

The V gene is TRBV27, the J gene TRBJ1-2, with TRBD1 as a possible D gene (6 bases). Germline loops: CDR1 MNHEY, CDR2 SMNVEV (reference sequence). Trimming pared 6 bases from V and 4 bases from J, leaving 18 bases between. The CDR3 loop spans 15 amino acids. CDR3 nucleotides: TGTGCCAGCAGCATGGGGCGGGCAGGGGCCTATGGCTACACCTTC. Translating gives CASSMGRAGAYGYTF.

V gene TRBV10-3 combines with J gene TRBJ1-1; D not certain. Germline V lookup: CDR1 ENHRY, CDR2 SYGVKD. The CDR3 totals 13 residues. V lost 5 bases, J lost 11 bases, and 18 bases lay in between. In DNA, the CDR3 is TGTGCCATCAGTAGAGATGGGTCTCAGCGGGCTTTCTTT. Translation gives CAISRDGSQRAFF.

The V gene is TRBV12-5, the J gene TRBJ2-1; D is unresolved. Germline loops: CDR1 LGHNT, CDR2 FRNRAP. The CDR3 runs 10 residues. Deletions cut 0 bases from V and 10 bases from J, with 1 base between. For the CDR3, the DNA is TGTGCTAGTGGTTTGGTAGAGCAGTTCTTC. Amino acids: CASGLVEQFF.

The CDR3 sequence: CATQGSPGELFF. CDR3 in DNA: TGTGCCACCCAGGGGAGCCCCGGGGAGCTGTTTTTT. This chain joins TRBV10-3 and TRBJ2-2; a weak D match, TRBD1 (6 bases). Between the trimmed V and J ends, which lost 10 bases and 6 bases, there was a span of 12 bases. The germline gives CDR1 ENHRY, CDR2 SYGVKD. The CDR3 has 12 amino acids.

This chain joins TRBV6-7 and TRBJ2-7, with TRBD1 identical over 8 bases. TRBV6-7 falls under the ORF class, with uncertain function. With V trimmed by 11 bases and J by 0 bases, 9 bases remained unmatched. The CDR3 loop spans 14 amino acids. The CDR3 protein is CAGTRQGSSYEQYF. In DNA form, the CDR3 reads TGTGCCGGTACAAGACAGGGGTCCTCCTACGAGCAGTACTTC.